The T cell receptor beta chain under discussion was sequenced for a study of blood T cell repertoires in COVID-19. This CDR3 region has 13 residues. V lost 1 base to trimming and J lost 6 bases, with 8 bases between them. CDR1 and CDR2 from the germline V gene are SGHDT and YYEEEE. The authors' processing: Amplified reference gene primers provided the basis for estimating nucleated cell counts. The protocol was immunoSEQ multiplex PCR, while the TCRdb copy is restricted to in-frame clones and leaves out a portion. V, J and clone size derive from that table, while D and trimming were established from the DNA sequence. The sample includes some 48,000 clones, approximately 90% seen only once; the top ten take 23%.

The TCR sequence derives from a woman at least 80 years old in a cohort sampled during active or convalescent COVID-19. The specimen sequenced was peripheral blood. This chain uses TRBV5-6 with TRBJ1-5; D is uncertain. The CDR3 nucleotides are TGTGCCAGCAGCTTGCGGCCGGGTCAGCCCCAGCATTTT. This gives the protein CASSLRPGQPQHF. The full variable domain, rest sourced from reference TRBV5-6 and TRBJ1-5, is DAGVTQSPTHLIKTRGQQVTLRCSPKSGHDTVSWYQQALGQGPQFIFQYYEEEERQRGNFPDRFSGHQFPNYSSELNVNALLLGDSALYLCASSLRPGQPQHFGDGTRLSIL.